Below, 10 T cell receptor beta chains from the same sample are listed, as sequenced in a study of blood T cell repertoires in COVID-19. Assay used: immunoSEQ multiplex PCR; TCRdb lists only in-frame clones, some missing. The repertoire holds roughly 80,000 clones, with about 80% as singletons. Sequenced material: peripheral blood. The receptors were sampled from a man aged 50-59 years with acute or convalescent COVID-19.

The chain is built from TRBV30 and TRBJ1-1; maybe TRBD1 (5 bases). This CDR3 is built from 12 residues. Germline CDR1 reads GTSNPN; CDR2 reads SVGIG (reference sequence). V shed 3 bases and J shed 4 bases, with 9 bases lying between them. CDR3 loop: CAWSAGFTEAFF. The CDR3 coding sequence is TGTGCCTGGAGCGCAGGGTTCACTGAAGCTTTCTTT.

V and J are TRBV4-1 and TRBJ2-3; 11 nucleotides align to TRBD2. After removal of 6 bases from V and 0 bases from J, the junction contained 8 bases not matched to a gene. CDR1 is MGHRA, CDR2 YSYEKL, per germline. The CDR3 runs to 17 residues. The CDR3 sequence is CASRHVAGGQSTDTQYF. The CDR3 DNA reads TGCGCCAGCAGACATGTAGCGGGAGGGCAAAGCACAGATACGCAGTATTTT.

This clone was detected a few times. This chain links TRBV9 with TRBJ2-1; TRBD2 agrees at 7 bases. The V segment lost 1 base and the J segment 8 bases; nucleotides outside the gene matches: 12. This CDR3 contains 16 residues. Germline V gives CDR1 SGDLS, CDR2 YYNGEE. The CDR3 here is CASSVPSGALDDEQFF. As DNA, the CDR3 is TGTGCCAGCAGCGTACCCAGCGGGGCCCTCGACGATGAGCAGTTCTTC.

The chain couples TRBV28 to TRBJ1-4, with D possibly TRBD1 on 6 matching bases. Germline assignment: CDR1 MDHEN and CDR2 SYDVKM. V dropped 4 bases and J dropped 4 bases, with 16 bases sitting between them. This CDR3 comprises 16 residues. CDR3 sequence: CASSSRSGALNEKLFF. DNA for the CDR3: TGTGCCAGCAGTTCCAGATCAGGGGCCCTTAATGAAAAACTGTTTTTT.

The CDR3 reads CASSPRGSSYEQYF. The CDR3, as DNA: TGTGCCAGCAGCCCCAGGGGGAGCTCCTACGAGCAGTACTTC. The chain joins TRBV5-6 to TRBJ2-7; 7 nucleotides match TRBD1. V trimming: 4 bases; J trimming: 0 bases; junction bases outside the gene matches: 4. Germline V lookup: CDR1 SGHDT, CDR2 YYEEEE. There are 14 residues in the CDR3.

The J gene is TRBJ1-5, the V gene TRBV6-6; D is unresolved. V lost 6 bases, J lost 2 bases, and 11 bases lay in between. This CDR3 contains 14 residues. The germline V gene has CDR1 MNHNY and CDR2 SVGAGI (reference sequence). In DNA form, the CDR3 reads TGTGCCAGCAGACTTACGCGGGGCAATCAGCCCCAGCATTTT. Its translation is CASRLTRGNQPQHF.

This chain joins TRBV9 and TRBJ2-7; TRBD1 matches at 8 bases. The CDR3 is made up of 14 amino acids. Germline CDR1 and CDR2: SGDLS and YYNGEE. J was trimmed by 6 bases and V by 0 bases; bases with no gene match: 5. Here the CDR3 reads CASSVAGQGSEQYF. DNA of the CDR3: TGTGCCAGCAGCGTAGCAGGACAGGGATCCGAGCAGTACTTC.

The genes are TRBV19 and TRBJ2-5, with D tentatively TRBD2 (6 bases). The CDR3 is 14 amino acids. V lost 4 bases, J lost 9 bases, and 18 bases lay in between. CDR1 is LNHDA, CDR2 SQIVND, per germline (reference sequence). The CDR3 DNA reads TGTGCCAGTAGTAACAACCTGAACCGGGGGTCCCAGTACTTC. It translates to CASSNNLNRGSQYF.

This chain joins TRBV11-2 and TRBJ2-7; D unclear. Deletions cut 7 bases from V and 3 bases from J, with 16 bases between. The germline V gene encodes CDR1 SGHAT and CDR2 FQNNGV. The CDR3 extends over 14 amino acids. CDR3: CASNPGKRFYEQYF. DNA of the CDR3: TGTGCCAGCAACCCGGGTAAAAGGTTCTACGAGCAGTACTTC.

This chain joins TRBV19 and TRBJ1-4; D is uncertain. V was shortened by 5 bases and J by 3 bases, with 16 bases between the two germline ends. The germline CDR1 and CDR2 sequences are LNHDA and SQIVND (reference sequence). The CDR3 extends over 16 amino acids. The CDR3 coding sequence is TGTGCCAGTAGTCCCCGCGGCGGGGTTGCTAATGAAAAACTGTTTTTT. Translated: CASSPRGGVANEKLFF.